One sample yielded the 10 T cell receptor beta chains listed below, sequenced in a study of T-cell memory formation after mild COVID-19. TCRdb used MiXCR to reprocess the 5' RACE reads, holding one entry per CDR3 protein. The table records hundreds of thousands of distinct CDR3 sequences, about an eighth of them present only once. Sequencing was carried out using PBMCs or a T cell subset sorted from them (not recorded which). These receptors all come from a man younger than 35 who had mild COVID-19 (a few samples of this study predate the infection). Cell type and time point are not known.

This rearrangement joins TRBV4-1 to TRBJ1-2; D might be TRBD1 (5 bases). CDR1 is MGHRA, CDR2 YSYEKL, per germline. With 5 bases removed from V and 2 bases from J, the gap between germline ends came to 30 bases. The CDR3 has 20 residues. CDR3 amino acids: CASSDTTRQHDPKSNYGYTF. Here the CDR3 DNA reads TGCGCCAGCAGCGACACGACTAGACAGCATGATCCTAAGAGCAACTATGGCTACACCTTC.

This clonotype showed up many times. In nucleotides, the CDR3 is TGCGCCAGCAGCCAAGGGCAGGGGACCAAAAACATTCAGTACTTC. Its translation: CASSQGQGTKNIQYF. The chain is built from TRBV4-1 and TRBJ2-4; D may be TRBD1 (6 bases). Germline CDR1 is MGHRA and CDR2 is YSYEKL. Between the trimmed V and J ends, which lost 1 base and 2 bases, there was a span of 9 bases. This CDR3 spans 15 amino acids.

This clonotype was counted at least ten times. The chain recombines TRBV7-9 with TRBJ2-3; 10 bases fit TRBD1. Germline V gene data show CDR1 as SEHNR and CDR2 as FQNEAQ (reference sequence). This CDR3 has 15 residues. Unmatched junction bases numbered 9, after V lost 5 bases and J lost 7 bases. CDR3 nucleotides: TGTGCCAGCAGCCCCAGACAGGGGGCGTTATATACGCAGTATTTT. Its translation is CASSPRQGALYTQYF.

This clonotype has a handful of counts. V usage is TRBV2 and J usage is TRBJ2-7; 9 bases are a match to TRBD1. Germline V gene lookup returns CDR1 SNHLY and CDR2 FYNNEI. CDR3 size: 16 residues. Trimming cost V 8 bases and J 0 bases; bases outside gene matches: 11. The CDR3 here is CASHATGGAPSYEQYF. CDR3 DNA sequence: TGTGCCAGCCATGCGACAGGGGGTGCACCCTCCTACGAGCAGTACTTC.

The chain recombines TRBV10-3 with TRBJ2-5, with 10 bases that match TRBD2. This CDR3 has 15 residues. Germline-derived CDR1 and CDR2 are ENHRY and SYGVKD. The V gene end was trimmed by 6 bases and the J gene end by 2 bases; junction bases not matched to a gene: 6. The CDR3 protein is CAISLAGALQETQYF. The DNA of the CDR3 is TGTGCCATCAGCCTAGCGGGGGCGCTTCAAGAGACCCAGTACTTC.

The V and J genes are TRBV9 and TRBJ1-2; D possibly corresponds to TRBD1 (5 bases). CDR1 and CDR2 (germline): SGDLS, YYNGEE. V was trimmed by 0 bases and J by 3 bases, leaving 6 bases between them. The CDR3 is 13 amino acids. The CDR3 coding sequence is TGTGCCAGCAGCGTAGGAGGGGACTATGGCTACACCTTC. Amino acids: CASSVGGDYGYTF.

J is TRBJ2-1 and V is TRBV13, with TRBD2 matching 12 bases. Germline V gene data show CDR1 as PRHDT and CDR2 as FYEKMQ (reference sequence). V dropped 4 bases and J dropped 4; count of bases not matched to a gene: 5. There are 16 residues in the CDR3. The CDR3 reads CASSSSGGAGYNEQFF. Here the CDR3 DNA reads TGTGCCAGCAGCTCTAGCGGGGGGGCTGGTTACAATGAGCAGTTCTTC.

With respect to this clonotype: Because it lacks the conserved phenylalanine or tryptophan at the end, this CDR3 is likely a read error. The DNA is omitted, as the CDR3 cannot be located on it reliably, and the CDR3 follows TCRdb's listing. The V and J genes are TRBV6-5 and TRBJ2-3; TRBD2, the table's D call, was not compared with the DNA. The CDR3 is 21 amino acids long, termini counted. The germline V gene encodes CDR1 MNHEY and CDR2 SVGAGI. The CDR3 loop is CAPATTSAVKSSSTGSRRMTS.

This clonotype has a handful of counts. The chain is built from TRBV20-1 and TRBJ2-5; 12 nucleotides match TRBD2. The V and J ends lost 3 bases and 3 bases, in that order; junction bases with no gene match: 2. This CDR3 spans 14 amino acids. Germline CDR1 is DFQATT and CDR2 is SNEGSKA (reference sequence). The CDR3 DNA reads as TGCAGTGCTAGCAGGACTAGCGGGAAAGAGACCCAGTACTTC. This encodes CSASRTSGKETQYF.

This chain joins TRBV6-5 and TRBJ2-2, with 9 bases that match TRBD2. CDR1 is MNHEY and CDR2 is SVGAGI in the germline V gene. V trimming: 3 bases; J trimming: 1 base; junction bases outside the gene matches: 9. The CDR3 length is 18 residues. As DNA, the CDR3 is TGTGCCAGCAGTTATAGGAAGCGGGGGGCCATGAACACCGGGGAGCTGTTTTTT. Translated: CASSYRKRGAMNTGELFF.